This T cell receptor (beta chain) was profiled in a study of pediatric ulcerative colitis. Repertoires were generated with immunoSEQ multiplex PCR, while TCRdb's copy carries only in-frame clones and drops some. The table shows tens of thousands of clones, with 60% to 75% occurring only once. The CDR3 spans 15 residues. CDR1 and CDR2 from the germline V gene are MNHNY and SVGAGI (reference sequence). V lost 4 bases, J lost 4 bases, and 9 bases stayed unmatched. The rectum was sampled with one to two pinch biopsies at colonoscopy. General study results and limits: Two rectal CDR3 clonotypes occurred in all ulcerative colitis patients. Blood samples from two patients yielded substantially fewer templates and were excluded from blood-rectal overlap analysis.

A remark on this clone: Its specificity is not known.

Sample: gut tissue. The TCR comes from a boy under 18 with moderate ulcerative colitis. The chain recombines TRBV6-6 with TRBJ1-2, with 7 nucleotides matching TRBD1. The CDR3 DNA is TGTGCCAGCAGTTTTACACCGACAGGGAGCTATGGCTACACCTTC. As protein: CASSFTPTGSYGYTF.